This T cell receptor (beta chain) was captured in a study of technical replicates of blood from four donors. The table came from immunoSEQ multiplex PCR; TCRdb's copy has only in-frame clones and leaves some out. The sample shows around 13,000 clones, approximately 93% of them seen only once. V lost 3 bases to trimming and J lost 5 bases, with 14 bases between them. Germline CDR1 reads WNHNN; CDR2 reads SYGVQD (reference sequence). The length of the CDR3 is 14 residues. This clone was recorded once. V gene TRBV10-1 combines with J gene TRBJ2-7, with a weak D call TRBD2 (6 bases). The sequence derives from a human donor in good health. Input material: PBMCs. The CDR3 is CASSDRLGPNEQYF. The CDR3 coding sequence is TGCGCCAGCAGTGATAGACTAGGACCCAACGAGCAGTACTTC.